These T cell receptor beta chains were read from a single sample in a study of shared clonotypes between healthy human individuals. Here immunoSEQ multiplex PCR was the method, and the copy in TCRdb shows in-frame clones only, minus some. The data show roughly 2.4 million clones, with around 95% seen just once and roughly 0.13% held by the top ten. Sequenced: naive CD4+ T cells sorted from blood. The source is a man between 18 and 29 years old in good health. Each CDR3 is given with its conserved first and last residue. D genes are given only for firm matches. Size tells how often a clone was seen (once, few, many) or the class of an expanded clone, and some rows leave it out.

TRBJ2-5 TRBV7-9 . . TGTGCCAGCAGCTATCCGGGACTGGTTCATTACTTC CASSYPGLVHYF
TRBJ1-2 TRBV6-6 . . TGTGCCAGCAGTATAGCAGAGGATGGCTACACCTTC CASSIAEDGYTF
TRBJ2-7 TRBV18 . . TGTGCCAGCTCACCCCTTCAGAACGAGCAGTACTTC CASSPLQNEQYF
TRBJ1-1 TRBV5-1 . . TGCGCCAGCAGCGTGAGTATCGGGGGAGAAGCTTTCTTT CASSVSIGGEAFF
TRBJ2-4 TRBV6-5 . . TGTGCCAGCAGGGAGGTTAGCGGCAACATTCAGTACTTC CASREVSGNIQYF
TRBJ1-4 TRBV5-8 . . TGTGCCAGCAGCTTGCGGCCAGGGGCGGTTGAAAAACTGTTTTTT CASSLRPGAVEKLFF
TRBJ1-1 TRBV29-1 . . TGCAGCGTTGAAGATTTCAGGGAGGCTACTGAAGCTTTCTTT CSVEDFREATEAFF
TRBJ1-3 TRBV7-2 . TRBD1 TGTGCCAGCAGCAGGGACAGGGGAAACACCATATATTTT CASSRDRGNTIYF
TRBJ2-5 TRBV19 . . TGTGCCAGTAGCCCAGGGGCGTTGGAGACCCAGTACTTC CASSPGALETQYF
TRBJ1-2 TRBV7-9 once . TGTGCCAGCAGCCCCCTCCGGGACAAGGAACATGGCTACACCTTC CASSPLRDKEHGYTF
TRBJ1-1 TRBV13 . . TGTGCCAGCAAAGACTCCAGGGGAAGCACTGAAGCTTTCTTT CASKDSRGSTEAFF
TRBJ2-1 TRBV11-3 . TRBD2 TGTGCCAGCAGCACCTGGGGAGGGGACAATGAGCAGTTCTTC CASSTWGGDNEQFF
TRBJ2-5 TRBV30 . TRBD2 TGTGCCTGGTCTAGCGGGAGGTATCAAGAGACCCAGTACTTC CAWSSGRYQETQYF
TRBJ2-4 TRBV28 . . TGTGCCAGCAGTTTTGATGGGATGGGATTAGCCAAAAACATTCAGTACTTC CASSFDGMGLAKNIQYF
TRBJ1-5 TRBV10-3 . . TGTGCCATCAGTGAAGGGGGGGCCGTCAATCAGCCCCAGCATTTT CAISEGGAVNQPQHF
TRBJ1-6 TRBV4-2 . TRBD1 TGTGCCAGCAGCCAAGATAGGGGACAGGGACGAGTAGGTTCACCCCTCCACTTT CASSQDRGQGRVGSPLHF
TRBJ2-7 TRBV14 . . TGTGCCAGCAGCCAAGGGGACAACCGGTACGAGCAGTACTTC CASSQGDNRYEQYF
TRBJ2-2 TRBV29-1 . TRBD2 TGCAGCGTTGGGCGGGGGGCGAACACCGGGGAGCTGTTTTTT CSVGRGANTGELFF
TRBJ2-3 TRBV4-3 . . TGCGCCAGCAGCCAAGATTGGGGCGGCGGCCGCACAGATACGCAGTATTTT CASSQDWGGGRTDTQYF
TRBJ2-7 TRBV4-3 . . TGCGCCAGCAGCCAAGATCTGTGGGGCTACTCCTACGAGCAGTACTTC CASSQDLWGYSYEQYF
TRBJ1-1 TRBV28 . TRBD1 TGTGCCAGCAGCTTACAATCTACGGGAGGGGGCGCTGAAGCTTTCTTT CASSLQSTGGGAEAFF
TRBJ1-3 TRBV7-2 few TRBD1 TGTGCCAGCAGCGCCCGGGACAGCTCTGGAAACACCATATATTTT CASSARDSSGNTIYF
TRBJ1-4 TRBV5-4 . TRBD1 TGTGCCAGCAGCATCCGGGACAGCATTAATGAAAAACTGTTTTTT CASSIRDSINEKLFF
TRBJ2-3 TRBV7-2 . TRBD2 TGTGCCAGCAGCCTCGCGGGAGTTCAGACAGATACGCAGTATTTT CASSLAGVQTDTQYF
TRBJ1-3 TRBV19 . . TGTGCCAGTTACAGGGATCCTGGAAACACCATATATTTT CASYRDPGNTIYF
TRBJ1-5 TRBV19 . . TGTGCCAGTATGGATGGGGCGAAGGGGTCGAGCAATCAGCCCCAGCATTTT CASMDGAKGSSNQPQHF
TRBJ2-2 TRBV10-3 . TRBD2 TGTGCCATCGCGGAGACGGGGGGCACCGGGGAGCTGTTTTTT CAIAETGGTGELFF
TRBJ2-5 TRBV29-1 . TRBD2 TGCAGCGGCTCGGGAGGTGGGGAGACCCAGTACTTC CSGSGGGETQYF
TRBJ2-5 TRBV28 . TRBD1 TGTGCCAGCAGTCTCCCAGGGACAGGGGGCGAAGAGACCCAGTACTTC CASSLPGTGGEETQYF
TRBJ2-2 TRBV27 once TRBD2 TGTGCCAGCAGTTTAGGACTAGCTGACGGGGAGCTGTTTTTT CASSLGLADGELFF
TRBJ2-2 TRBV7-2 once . TGTGCCAGCAGCTCTAAAGCCGACACCGGGGAGCTGTTTTTT CASSSKADTGELFF
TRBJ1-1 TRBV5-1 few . TGCGCCAGCAGCTTAACAGGGAACACTGAAGCTTTCTTT CASSLTGNTEAFF
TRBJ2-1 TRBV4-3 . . TGCGCCAGCAGCCAAACTCCTCCCTCGGCTAGCGACTACGACAATGAGCAGTTCTTC CASSQTPPSASDYDNEQFF
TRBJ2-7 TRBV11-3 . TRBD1 TGTGCCAGCAGCTTAGGACAGGGGTCGCGCGAGCAGTACTTC CASSLGQGSREQYF
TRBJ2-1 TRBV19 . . TGTGCCAGTAGTCGCGGACTTCGACTAGGGCAGTTCTTC CASSRGLRLGQFF
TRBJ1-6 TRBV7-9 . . TGTGCCAGCAGCTTAGGGTCAGGGGAGACGTCACCCCTCCACTTT CASSLGSGETSPLHF
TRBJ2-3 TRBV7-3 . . TGTGCCAGCAGCTCCTCTCGATTCGAGGGGGTTGCAGATACGCAGTATTTT CASSSSRFEGVADTQYF